Listed here is a single T cell receptor beta chain. Its antigen is currently unknown. CDR1 and CDR2 (germline): LGHNA, YSLEER. V shed 0 bases and J shed 0 bases, with 14 bases lying between them. This CDR3 is built from 17 residues. This sample is drawn from a study of cytomegalovirus exposure and HLA in healthy donors. Notes on the study in general: It was assumed in the presence/absence analyses that sequencing depth was roughly uniform across donors.

PCR used 60 Vbeta primers and 13 Jbeta primers. Method: immunoSEQ multiplex PCR; TCRdb's copy keeps in-frame clones and lacks some. Altogether 120,000 or so clones are present, approximately 80% being singletons, with the ten largest covering under 0.3%. The sample taken for sequencing was PBMCs. The chain couples TRBV4-3 to TRBJ1-1; TRBD1 is a possible D gene (6 bases). The clonotype was recovered from a man in his fifties or sixties in good health and CMV-seronegative. CDR3 residues: CASSQDLQGYMNTEAFF. The CDR3 coding sequence is TGCGCCAGCAGCCAAGATCTACAGGGATACATGAACACTGAAGCTTTCTTT.